The present entry profiles one TCR beta chain with its context. Sequenced by immunoSEQ multiplex PCR; TCRdb stores in-frame clones only, minus some. The sample yields about 2.3 million clones, roughly 90% seen once. This sample was taken from a study of shared clonotypes between healthy human individuals. The germline gives CDR1 SGDLS, CDR2 YYNGEE. Between the trimmed V and J ends, which lost 3 bases and 4 bases, there was a span of 16 bases. The CDR3 loop spans 15 amino acids. Sequenced: naive CD4+ T cells from PBMCs. The subset denotes: CD45RA+ positively selected. This TCR was sampled from a man younger than 35 in good health. Some clones in this sample may be carry-over from other donors' samples. The chain combines TRBV9 with TRBJ1-2; the D gene is possibly TRBD1 (5 bases). In DNA form, the CDR3 reads TGTGCCAGCAGCGCCCGTCAGGGATATAGCTATGGCTACACCTTC. Residues: CASSARQGYSYGYTF.